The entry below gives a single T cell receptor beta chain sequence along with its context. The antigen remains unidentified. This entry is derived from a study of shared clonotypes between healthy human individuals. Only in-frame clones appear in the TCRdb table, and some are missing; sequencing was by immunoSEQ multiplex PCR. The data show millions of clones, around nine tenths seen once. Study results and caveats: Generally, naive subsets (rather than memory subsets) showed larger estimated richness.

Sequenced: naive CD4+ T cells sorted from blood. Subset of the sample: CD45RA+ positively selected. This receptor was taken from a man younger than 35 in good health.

This CDR3 reads CASSLGTSGRPQGREQYF. CDR3 nucleotide sequence: TGTGCCAGCAGCTTAGGGACTAGCGGGAGACCACAGGGCCGCGAGCAGTACTTC. The chain uses TRBV7-2 and TRBJ2-7; TRBD2 agrees at 13 bases. This CDR3 spans 18 amino acids. V shed 1 base and J 6 bases; nucleotides not matched to a gene: 12. Per germline, CDR1 SGHTA and CDR2 FQGNSA. Filled out from reference TRBV7-2 and TRBJ2-7, the complete variable domain reads GAGVSQSPSNKVTEKGKDVELRCDPISGHTALYWYRQSLGQGLEFLIYFQGNSAPDKSGLPSDRFSAERTGGSVSTLTIQRTQQEDSAVYLCASSLGTSGRPQGREQYFGPGTRLTVT.